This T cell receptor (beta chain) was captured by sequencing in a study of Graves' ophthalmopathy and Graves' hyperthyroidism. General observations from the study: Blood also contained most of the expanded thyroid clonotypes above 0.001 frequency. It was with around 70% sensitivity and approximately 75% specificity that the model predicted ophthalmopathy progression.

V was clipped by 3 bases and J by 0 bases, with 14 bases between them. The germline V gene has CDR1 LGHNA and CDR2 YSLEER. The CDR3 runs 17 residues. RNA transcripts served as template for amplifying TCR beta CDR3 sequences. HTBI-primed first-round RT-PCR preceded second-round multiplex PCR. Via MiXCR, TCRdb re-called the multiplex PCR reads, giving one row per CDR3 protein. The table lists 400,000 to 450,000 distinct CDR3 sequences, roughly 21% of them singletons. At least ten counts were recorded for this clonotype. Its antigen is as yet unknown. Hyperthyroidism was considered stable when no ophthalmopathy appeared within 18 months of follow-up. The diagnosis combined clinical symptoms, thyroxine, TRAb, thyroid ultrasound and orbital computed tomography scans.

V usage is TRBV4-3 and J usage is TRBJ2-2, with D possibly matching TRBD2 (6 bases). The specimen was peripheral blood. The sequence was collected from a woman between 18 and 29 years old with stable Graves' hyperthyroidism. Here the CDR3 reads CASSHSPSAPNTGELFF. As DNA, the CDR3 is TGCGCCAGCAGCCATTCCCCTAGCGCTCCGAACACCGGGGAGCTGTTTTTT.